The clone carrying this T cell receptor (beta chain) came up many times. The target antigen is unknown. With the library built for alpha chains, this beta chain is off target and its frequency is not meaningful. The data derive from a study of spatial heterogeneity in lung cancer. Study context: Within tumor regions, the number of TCR transcripts tracked closely with a T cell module score obtained from matched bulk RNA-seq.

Germline values: CDR1 WSHSY, CDR2 SAAADI. The CDR3 is 15 amino acids. The V end lost 0 bases, the J end lost 5 bases, and 10 bases lay between the germline ends. MiXCR was run by TCRdb on the 5' RACE reads, yielding one entry per CDR3 protein. This sample has about 16,000 distinct CDR3 sequences; 6.5% to 8% occur once, and the top ten carry around 19%. Specified time point: sample taken at primary tumor resection. Study-level results: Mutation counts in tumors were tracked by counts of expanded intratumoral alpha and beta TCRs.

The sample in question was lung tumor tissue, obtained at surgery. V is TRBV10-2 and J is TRBJ1-4, with D perhaps matching TRBD1 (5 bases). The sequence was obtained from a female donor with early-stage non-small cell lung cancer. In DNA, the CDR3 is TGCGCCAGCAGTGAGTCGACAGCCCGAAATGAAAAACTGTTTTTT. It encodes CASSESTARNEKLFF.